Detailed here is one TCR beta chain. Its antigen is unknown. V was pared by 5 bases and J by 2 bases, with 11 bases of the junction left unmatched. The CDR3 contains 16 residues. Germline CDR1 ENHRY, CDR2 SYGVKD. The source of the sample is a study of response to subunit inactivated influenza vaccine. Study outcomes and limitations: Authors suggested that a seasonal influenza vaccination recruits few new T cells each time.

TCRdb analysed the RT-PCR reads with MiXCR anew, one entry per CDR3 protein. Of about 780,000 distinct CDR3 sequences in the sample, around 18% were seen once. The clonotype comes from a man aged 45 to 65 who received an inactivated influenza vaccine. The chain has TRBV10-3 and TRBJ2-7, with 8 bases matching TRBD2. This specimen was PBMCs from blood, taken more than 4 days after vaccination. This CDR3 is CAISNTVAGSAYEQYF. The CDR3 DNA reads as TGTGCCATCAGTAATACCGTAGCGGGAAGCGCCTACGAGCAGTACTTC.